One and the same sample provided the 19 T cell receptor beta chains below, sequenced in a study of radiation and T cells in renal cell carcinoma. Produced via immunoSEQ multiplex PCR; TCRdb's table is partial and in-frame only. The table shows tens of thousands of clones, with over 65% occurring only once. Time point in this sample: baseline pretreatment blood. Treatment indicated: 15 Gy SBRT to primary tumor, nephrectomy 4 weeks later. Sequencing was performed on blood, taken from a patient whose treatment included radiotherapy and nephrectomy. All receptors come from a man between 60 and 75 years old with renal cell carcinoma.

V usage is TRBV19 and J usage is TRBJ1-5; no clear D. Germline V gene sequence: CDR1 LNHDA, CDR2 SQIVND (reference sequence). The CDR3 runs to 15 residues. Trimming removed 3 bases from V and 7 bases from J, with 16 bases in between. The CDR3, as DNA: TGTGCCAGTAGTATGGTAGGGCAGGCCTTGCAGCCCCAGCATTTT. It specifies CASSMVGQALQPQHF. The full variable domain, with the rest looked up from reference TRBV19 and TRBJ1-5, is DGGITQSPKYLFRKEGQNVTLSCEQNLNHDAMYWYRQDPGQGLRLIYYSQIVNDFQKGDIAEGYSVSREKKESFPLTVTSAQKNPTAFYLCASSMVGQALQPQHFGDGTRLSIL.

The chain has TRBV29-1 and TRBJ2-5, with D unresolved. This CDR3 contains 16 residues. V was clipped by 3 bases and J by 5 bases, with 22 bases between them. Germline loops: CDR1 SQVTM, CDR2 ANQGSEA. The CDR3, as DNA: TGCAGCGTTGACGGCGGCCCTAACTGGTCCATCGAGACCCAGTACTTC. This gives the protein CSVDGGPNWSIETQYF.

V gene TRBV7-2 combines with J gene TRBJ1-2; 8 positions match TRBD1. Germline values: CDR1 SGHTA, CDR2 FQGNSA. This CDR3 has 15 amino acids. V shed 5 bases and J 5 bases; nucleotides not matched to a gene: 10. The CDR3 DNA is TGTGCCAGCAGCCAACAGGGGGGCGAAAAATATGGCTACACCTTC. Amino acids: CASSQQGGEKYGYTF.

This clone was detected once. The chain employs TRBV18 and TRBJ2-3, with 7 bases identical to TRBD1. Trimming cost V 1 base and J 4 bases; bases outside gene matches: 5. This CDR3 is built from 15 residues. The germline CDR1 and CDR2 sequences are KGHSH and LQKENI. The CDR3 loop reads CASSPLEGAADTQYF. The CDR3, as DNA: TGTGCCAGCTCACCACTCGAGGGGGCGGCAGATACGCAGTATTTT.

This clone was found once. CDR3 protein: CASSPRSSGRGGGITDTQYF. The CDR3 DNA follows: TGTGCCAGCAGTCCACGGTCTAGCGGGAGGGGTGGCGGTATCACAGATACGCAGTATTTT. The chain carries TRBV27 and TRBJ2-3; TRBD2 matches 12 bases. CDR3 length: 20 residues. Germline trimming cut 5 bases from V and 2 bases from J; bases unmatched to any gene: 17. Germline V lookup: CDR1 MNHEY, CDR2 SMNVEV (reference sequence).

This clone was found once. The rearrangement uses TRBV7-8 and TRBJ2-1, with D perhaps matching TRBD1 (6 bases). Germline CDR1 SGHVS, CDR2 FQNEAQ. Deletions cut 1 base from V and 9 bases from J, with 19 bases between. The CDR3 consists of 16 residues. The CDR3 protein is CASSLGGRAPPREQFF. For the CDR3, the DNA is TGTGCCAGCAGCTTAGGGGGGCGGGCTCCGCCCCGTGAGCAGTTCTTC.

In this sample, this clone turned up a few times. V is TRBV7-2 and J is TRBJ1-2, with 10 bases aligning to TRBD1. Germline trimming cut 5 bases from V and 5 bases from J; bases unmatched to any gene: 5. Per germline, CDR1 SGHTA and CDR2 FQGNSA. The CDR3 contains 14 residues. CDR3 in amino acids: CASSRGQGGYGYTF. DNA of the CDR3: TGTGCCAGCAGCCGAGGACAGGGGGGGTATGGCTACACCTTC.

This rearrangement joins TRBV5-1 to TRBJ1-1; D perhaps matches TRBD1 (5 bases). Trimming removed 0 bases from V and 1 base from J, with 10 bases in between. This CDR3 contains 15 residues. Germline-derived CDR1 and CDR2 are SGHRS and YFSETQ. The CDR3: CASSLEAGWNTEAFF. The CDR3 nucleotides are TGCGCCAGCAGCTTGGAGGCAGGGTGGAACACTGAAGCTTTCTTT.

The chain employs TRBV27 and TRBJ2-7; D not certain. The germline V gene encodes CDR1 MNHEY and CDR2 SMNVEV (reference sequence). Trimming removed 3 bases from V and 5 bases from J, with 5 bases in between. The CDR3 spans 11 residues. The CDR3, as DNA: TGTGCCAGCAGTTTTCTGGACGAGCAGTACTTC. Translating gives CASSFLDEQYF.

The chain employs TRBV14 and TRBJ2-6; D tentatively reads TRBD1 or TRBD2 (5 bases each). Per germline, CDR1 SGHDN and CDR2 FVKESK. The CDR3 runs to 15 residues. V was pared by 5 bases and J by 4 bases, with 12 bases between. CDR3 protein: CASSIGGDGANVLTF. The CDR3, as DNA: TGTGCCAGCAGCATCGGTGGGGACGGGGCCAACGTCCTGACTTTC.

The rearrangement links TRBV18 to TRBJ2-5; 7 bases agree with TRBD1. Germline CDR1 KGHSH, CDR2 LQKENI. This CDR3 spans 15 amino acids. Unmatched junction bases numbered 8, after V lost 4 bases and J lost 3 bases. The CDR3 nucleotides read TGTGCCAGCTCACTCAACAGGGGCGAAAAAGAGACCCAGTACTTC. As protein: CASSLNRGEKETQYF.

This clone was observed a single time. The genes are TRBV6-5 and TRBJ1-3; D may be TRBD1 (6 bases). Germline lookup yields CDR1 MNHEY and CDR2 SVGAGI. The CDR3 is 15 residues long. Trimming pared 2 bases from V and 4 bases from J, leaving 12 bases between. The CDR3 nucleotides are TGTGCCAGCAGTTACCTCACAGGGTTCGGAAACACCATATATTTT. Its translation: CASSYLTGFGNTIYF.

This clone occurred a few times. The V call is TRBV5-1, the J call TRBJ2-5, with unresolved D. V lost 2 bases, J lost 7 bases, and 18 bases lay in between. Germline CDR1 reads SGHRS; CDR2 reads YFSETQ. This CDR3 region has 15 residues. This CDR3 reads CASSFALRSLTTQYF. The DNA for the CDR3 is TGCGCCAGCAGCTTCGCTCTGCGGAGCCTTACGACCCAGTACTTC.

This chain joins TRBV7-9 and TRBJ2-3; weak D call: TRBD2 (5 bases). V lost 3 bases, J lost 3 bases, and 10 bases lay in between. The CDR3 spans 14 residues. The V gene's germline CDR1 is SEHNR and CDR2 FQNEAQ (reference sequence). The CDR3, as DNA: TGTGCCAGCAGCTTCTCACTAGGAACAGATACGCAGTATTTT. It encodes CASSFSLGTDTQYF.

This clone was counted a single time. This sequence joins TRBV6-1 and TRBJ1-5; D is perhaps TRBD1 (6 bases). Between the trimmed V and J ends, which lost 3 bases and 5 bases, there was a span of 11 bases. Germline V gene lookup returns CDR1 MNHNS and CDR2 SASEGT. CDR3 length: 14 residues. CDR3 nucleotides: TGTGCCAGCAGTGACCTACAGGGAGATCAGCCCCAGCATTTT. It codes for CASSDLQGDQPQHF.

This sequence joins TRBV6-5 and TRBJ2-1; TRBD1 matches at 7 bases. CDR3 length: 13 amino acids. CDR1 is MNHEY, CDR2 SVGAGI, per germline. Trimming at V came to 10 bases and at J to 7 bases, leaving 10 bases not matched to a gene. CDR3 region: CATAQGYGNEQFF. The CDR3 DNA reads TGTGCCACAGCACAGGGGTACGGGAATGAGCAGTTCTTC.

The chain carries TRBV6-1 and TRBJ2-3; D ambiguous. This CDR3 contains 13 residues. CDR1 is MNHNS and CDR2 is SASEGT in the germline V gene. The ends were cut back, 7 bases at V and 4 bases at J, with 12 bases in the middle. The CDR3, as DNA: TGTGCCAGCATGAAATTCCTATCAGATACGCAGTATTTT. Its translation is CASMKFLSDTQYF.

Only a few counts were recorded for this clone. CDR3 amino acids: CASSYSPGNSYNEQFF. CDR3 sequence (DNA): TGTGCCAGCAGTTACTCTCCAGGTAACTCCTACAATGAGCAGTTCTTC. The rearrangement links TRBV6-5 to TRBJ2-1; D not resolved. V was pared by 0 bases and J by 0 bases, with 9 bases between. The germline gives CDR1 MNHEY, CDR2 SVGAGI. The CDR3 sequence is 16 residues long.

The rearrangement links TRBV6-5 to TRBJ1-5; possible D gene TRBD1, 6 bases. V was clipped by 5 bases and J by 1 base, with 12 bases between them. The CDR3 sequence is 15 residues long. The germline V gene encodes CDR1 MNHEY and CDR2 SVGAGI. CDR3 nucleotide sequence: TGTGCCAGCAGTGGCAGGGGAGGGAGCAATCAGCCCCAGCATTTT. Translating it yields CASSGRGGSNQPQHF.